Below are 3 T cell receptor beta chains sequenced from a single sample in a study of response to subunit inactivated influenza vaccine. TCRdb recomputed calls from the RT-PCR reads with MiXCR, one row per CDR3 protein. Here the sample spans around 850,000 distinct CDR3 sequences, less than 20% being singletons. This specimen consisted of PBMCs from blood, obtained less than 6 days after vaccination. The receptors were gathered from a man aged 45-65 years who received an inactivated influenza vaccine.

This clonotype was seen a handful of times. The CDR3 DNA is TGTGCCAGCAGTCTGATGGGGGGACAGGGTGTTCGGGAGCAGTACTTC. This gives the protein CASSLMGGQGVREQYF. This chain links TRBV12-3 or TRBV12-4 with TRBJ2-7; 9 bases map to TRBD1. The length of the CDR3 is 16 residues. Trimming removed 5 bases from V and 7 bases from J; junction bases left unmatched: 15.

This clonotype was counted only a few times. V and J are TRBV28 and TRBJ2-7; D is perhaps TRBD2 (5 bases). The CDR3 extends over 15 amino acids. V was pared by 4 bases and J by 2 bases, with 15 bases between. CDR1 and CDR2 from the germline V gene are MDHEN and SYDVKM. The CDR3 nucleotides read TGTGCCAGCAGTTCCTCTACGAGGAGGACCTACGAGCAGTACTTC. Its protein product is CASSSSTRRTYEQYF.

Only a few counts were recorded for this clonotype. V is TRBV3-1 and J is TRBJ2-7, with D possibly TRBD1 on 6 matching bases. The CDR3 covers 17 residues. V was pared by 1 base and J by 2 bases, with 18 bases between. Germline V gives CDR1 LGHDT, CDR2 YNNKEL (reference sequence). CDR3: CASSQGFSRDIPYEQYF. CDR3 bases: TGTGCCAGCAGCCAAGGTTTCAGCCGGGACATTCCCTACGAGCAGTACTTC.